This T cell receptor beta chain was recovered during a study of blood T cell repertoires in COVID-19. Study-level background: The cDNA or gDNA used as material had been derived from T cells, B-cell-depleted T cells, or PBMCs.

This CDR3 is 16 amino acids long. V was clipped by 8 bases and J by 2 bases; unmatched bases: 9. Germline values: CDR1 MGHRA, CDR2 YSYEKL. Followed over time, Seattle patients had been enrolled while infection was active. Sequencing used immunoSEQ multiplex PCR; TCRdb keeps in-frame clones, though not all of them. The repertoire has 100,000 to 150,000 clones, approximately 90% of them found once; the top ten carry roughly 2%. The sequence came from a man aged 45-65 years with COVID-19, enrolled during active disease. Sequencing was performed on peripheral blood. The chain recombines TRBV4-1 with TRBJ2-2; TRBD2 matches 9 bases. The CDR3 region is CASLPGLASNTGELFF. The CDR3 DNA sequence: TGCGCCAGCCTACCCGGACTAGCGAGCAACACCGGGGAGCTGTTTTTT.